Many counts were recorded for the clone carrying this T cell receptor (beta chain). Its specificity is unknown. Via MiXCR, TCRdb re-called the 5' RACE reads, giving one row per CDR3 protein. The sample includes about 240,000 distinct CDR3 sequences, 8% to 11% of them seen just once. Deletions cut 4 bases from V and 6 bases from J, with 10 bases between. The CDR3 extends over 13 amino acids. The germline V gene has CDR1 SGHTA and CDR2 FQGNSA. The entry originates in a study of identical twins. Study findings and constraints: Conclusions rested on cross-sectional statistics rather than following the same donors. Shared out-of-frame alpha sequences (those common to twins) showed excess low generation probability. With abundant cord blood beta clonotypes, insertions were fewer; memory repertoires showed no such pattern.

The TCR was taken from a man aged 50 to 59 in good health. The sequencing input was memory T cells sorted from blood. The chain couples TRBV7-2 to TRBJ1-5, with D maybe TRBD1 (6 bases). CDR3 sequence: CASSSQGGQPQHF. The CDR3, as DNA: TGTGCCAGCAGCTCACAGGGCGGTCAGCCCCAGCATTTT. Full variable domain (rest looked up from reference TRBV7-2 and TRBJ1-5): GAGVSQSPSNKVTEKGKDVELRCDPISGHTALYWYRQSLGQGLEFLIYFQGNSAPDKSGLPSDRFSAERTGGSVSTLTIQRTQQEDSAVYLCASSSQGGQPQHFGDGTRLSIL.